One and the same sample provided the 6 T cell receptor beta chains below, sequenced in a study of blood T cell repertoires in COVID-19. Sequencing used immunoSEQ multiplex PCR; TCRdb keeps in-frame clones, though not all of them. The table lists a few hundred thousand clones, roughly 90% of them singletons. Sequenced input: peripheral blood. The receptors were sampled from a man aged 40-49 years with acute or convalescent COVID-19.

This CDR3 reads CASSRSTGGGDTQYF. In DNA form, the CDR3 reads TGTGCCAGCAGTCGATCGACAGGGGGCGGGGATACGCAGTATTTT. This chain connects TRBV27 to TRBJ2-3; 10 nucleotides align to TRBD1. Germline V gene lookup returns CDR1 MNHEY and CDR2 SMNVEV (reference sequence). Trimming at V came to 5 bases and at J to 6 bases, leaving 8 bases not matched to a gene. The CDR3 runs 15 residues.

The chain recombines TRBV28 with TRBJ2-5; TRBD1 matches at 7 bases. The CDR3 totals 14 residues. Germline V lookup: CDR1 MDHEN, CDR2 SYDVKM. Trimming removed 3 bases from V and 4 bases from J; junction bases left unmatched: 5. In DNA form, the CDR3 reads TGTGCCAGCAGTTTTACAGGGGAGCGAGAGACCCAGTACTTC. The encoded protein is CASSFTGERETQYF.

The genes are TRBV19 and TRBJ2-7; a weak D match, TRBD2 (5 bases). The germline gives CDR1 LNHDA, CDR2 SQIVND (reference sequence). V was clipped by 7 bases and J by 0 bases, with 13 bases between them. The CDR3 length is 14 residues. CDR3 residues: CASKRTGSSYEQYF. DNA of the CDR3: TGTGCCAGTAAAAGGACTGGGAGCTCCTACGAGCAGTACTTC.

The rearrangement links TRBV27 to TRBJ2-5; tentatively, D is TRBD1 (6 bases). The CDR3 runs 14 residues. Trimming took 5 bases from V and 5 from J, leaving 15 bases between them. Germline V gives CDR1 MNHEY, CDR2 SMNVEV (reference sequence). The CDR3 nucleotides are TGTGCCAGCAGTCCCCTCGGGCAGGGGGAGACCCAGTACTTC. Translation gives CASSPLGQGETQYF.

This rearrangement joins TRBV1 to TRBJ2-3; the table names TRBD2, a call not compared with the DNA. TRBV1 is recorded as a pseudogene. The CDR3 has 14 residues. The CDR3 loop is CTSSRDPGTDTQYF. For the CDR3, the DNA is TGCACCAGCAGCCGAGACCCTGGCACAGATACGCAGTATTTT.

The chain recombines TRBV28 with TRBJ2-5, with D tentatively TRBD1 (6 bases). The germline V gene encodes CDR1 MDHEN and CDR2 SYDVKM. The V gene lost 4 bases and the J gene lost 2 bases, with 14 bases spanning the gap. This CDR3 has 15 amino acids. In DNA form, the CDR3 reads TGTGCCAGCAGTTCACGGGACACTATACAAGAGACCCAGTACTTC. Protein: CASSSRDTIQETQYF.